This note documents a single T cell receptor beta chain sequence. Its antigen is unknown. It has no much larger one-base neighbor in the sample; base qualities were not kept. The source of the sample is a study of T cell responses to AZD1222 COVID-19 vaccine (dated by TCRdb to the early 2020s). Background on the whole study: TCR sequencing was performed for roughly 250 trial participants, of whom about 200 were given two doses of AZD1222 and around 26 were given two doses of MenACWY control vaccine. Trial participants were enrolled into age subgroups of 18-55, 56-69 and 70-plus years, which contained 148, 28 and 57 TCR-sequenced participants, respectively. The research as a whole found: Conclusions about previously exposed vaccinees are limited, since just six AZD1222 recipients were seropositive for SARS-CoV-2 at baseline. Because no day 14 peak-response samples were available, the repertoires could be characterized only after the peak T cell response. The 56-69-year group was small, and its depth increase did not reach significance, likely because of low power. After two AZD1222 doses, both the breadth and the depth of spike-specific TCRs were significantly higher than at day 0 and than in MenACWY recipients. CD4 TCRs associated with the vaccine covered the entire spike protein, and the dominant responses were in regions 160-218 and 743-854. Epitopes outside the regions mutated in the B.1.351 and B.1.1.7 variants were reportedly recognized by nearly half of the unique spike-specific TCRs. Most participants were white British and females outnumbered males, and the authors suggested that clonal diversity may have been underestimated.

This sample's time point label indicates: about 28 days (+/-7) after the second vaccine dose. AZD1222 recipients whose second dose came at about 4 weeks and those whose second dose came at about 12 weeks were combined into one group, since spike-specific TCR depth and breadth did not differ between the two schedules. The vaccinee samples were drawn from two UK trials, COV001 and COV002, one of which was a single-blind randomized controlled phase 2/3 trial testing AZD1222 (ChAdOx1 nCoV-19) in healthy adults. For TCRbeta chain sequencing, PBMC samples were collected from trial participants at day 0 and at day 28 after the second dose. The CDR3 measures 17 amino acids from cysteine to phenylalanine. Only the CDR3 part of the read is kept: 51 bases, read in frame from the first base. Trimming costs V 4 bases and J 2 bases, and their ends lie 20 bases apart. Sequences LGHDT (CDR1) and YNNKEL (CDR2) are obtained from the germline V gene (reference sequence).

The CDR3 regions of human TCRbeta chains were analyzed by immunosequencing. Turning to the authors' computational methods: Repertoire TCRs were matched against a reference library of SARS-CoV-2-specific TCRs generated with the MIRA antigen-specificity platform. Breadth meant the fraction of unique TCRs that were SARS-CoV-2-associated, whereas depth meant the fraction of total T cells that were SARS-CoV-2-associated. Using the MIRA data, each spike-specific TCR was assigned both to the spike region to which the TCR was reactive and to a CD4 or CD8 class. Log10-transformed breadth and depth values were compared by one-way ANOVA with Sidak's multiple comparisons tests. TCRdb holds this immuneACCESS table with in-frame rearrangements only. Some clones are missing; in checked studies, unresolved V genes explain under half, and the rest has no known cause. V and J calls and clone size are given by that table; D and trimming were obtained from the DNA. The sample records about 120,000 clones, around 87% of which are singletons. Around 2.6% of the sample lies in the top ten.

The TCR sequence derives from an adult who received the AZD1222 COVID-19 vaccine. Sequenced here: peripheral blood, sampled 28 days after the second AZD1222 dose. This chain joins TRBV3-1 (or the pseudogene TRBV3-2) to TRBJ1-1, and the D gene may be TRBD1, 5 bases matching. The CDR3 corresponds to CASSPPLKTGLNTEAFF. The DNA is TGTGCCAGCAGCCCCCCGCTGAAAACAGGACTAAACACTGAAGCTTTCTTT.